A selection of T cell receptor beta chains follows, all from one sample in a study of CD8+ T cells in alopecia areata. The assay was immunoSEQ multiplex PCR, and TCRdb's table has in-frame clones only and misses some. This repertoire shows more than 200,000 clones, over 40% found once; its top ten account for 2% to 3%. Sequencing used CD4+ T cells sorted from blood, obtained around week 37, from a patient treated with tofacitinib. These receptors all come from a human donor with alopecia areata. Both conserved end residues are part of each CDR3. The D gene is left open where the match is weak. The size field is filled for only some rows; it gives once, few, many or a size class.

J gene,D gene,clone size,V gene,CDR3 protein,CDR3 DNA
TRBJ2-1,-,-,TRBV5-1,CASSLEASSYNEQFF,TGCGCCAGCAGCTTGGAGGCTAGCTCCTACAATGAGCAGTTCTTC
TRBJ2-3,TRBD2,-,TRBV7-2,CASSPTRDYIPPF,TGTGCCAGCAGCCCTACGAGGGACTATATCCCCCCCTTT
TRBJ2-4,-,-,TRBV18,CASSPSLGRVNIQYF,TGTGCCAGCTCACCATCCCTAGGCAGGGTAAACATTCAGTACTTC
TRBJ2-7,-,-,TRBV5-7,CASSLRQRVYEQYF,TGTGCCAGCAGCTTGAGACAGCGAGTCTACGAGCAGTACTTC
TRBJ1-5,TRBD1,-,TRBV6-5,CASSYGTEGQPQHF,TGTGCCAGCAGTTACGGGACAGAAGGCCAGCCCCAGCATTTT
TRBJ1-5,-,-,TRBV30,CAWSSAFRFDQPQHF,TGTGCCTGGAGTTCGGCATTCCGCTTCGATCAGCCCCAGCATTTT
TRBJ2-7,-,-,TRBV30,CAWSSTFQARPYEQYF,TGTGCCTGGAGTTCGACCTTCCAGGCACGACCCTACGAGCAGTACTTC
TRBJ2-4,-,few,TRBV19,CASSIPDSSNIQYF,TGTGCCAGTAGTATTCCCGACAGTTCAAACATTCAGTACTTC
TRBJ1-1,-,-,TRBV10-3,CAMRERNTEAFF,TGTGCCATGCGGGAAAGGAACACTGAAGCTTTCTTT
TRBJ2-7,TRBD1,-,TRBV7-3,CASSLNDREREQYF,TGTGCCAGCAGCTTAAACGACAGGGAGAGGGAGCAGTACTTC
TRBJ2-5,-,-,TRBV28,CASSLSRREETQYF,TGTGCCAGCAGTTTAAGTCGGAGGGAAGAGACCCAGTACTTC
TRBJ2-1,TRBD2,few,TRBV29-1,CSVPGLATRSNEQFF,TGCAGCGTGCCGGGACTAGCCACGAGGAGCAATGAGCAGTTCTTC
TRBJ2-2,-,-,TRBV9,CASSLRLNTGELFF,TGTGCCAGCAGCCTGCGACTGAACACCGGGGAGCTGTTTTTT
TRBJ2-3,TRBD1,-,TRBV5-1,CASSRGQSTDTQYF,TGCGCCAGCAGCCGGGGACAGTCTACAGATACGCAGTATTTT
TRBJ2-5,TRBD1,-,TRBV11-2,CASSAGTGLGETQYF,TGTGCCAGCAGCGCCGGGACAGGGCTGGGGGAGACCCAGTACTTC
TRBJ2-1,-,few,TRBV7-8,CASSLSANEQFF,TGTGCCAGCAGCTTAAGTGCCAATGAGCAGTTCTTC
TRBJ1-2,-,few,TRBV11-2,CASSLEMGTFYGYTF,TGTGCCAGCAGCTTAGAGATGGGAACTTTCTATGGCTACACCTTC
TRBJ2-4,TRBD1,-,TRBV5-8,CASSLRQGVQNIQYF,TGTGCCAGCAGCCTAAGACAGGGTGTCCAAAACATTCAGTACTTC
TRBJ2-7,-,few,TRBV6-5,CASSYGQPPYEQYF,TGTGCCAGCAGTTACGGACAGCCCCCCTACGAGCAGTACTTC
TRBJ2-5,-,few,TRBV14,CASSQPRDSRPQETQYF,TGTGCCAGCAGCCAACCTCGGGACTCCCGGCCCCAAGAGACCCAGTACTTC
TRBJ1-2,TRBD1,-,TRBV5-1,CASSSLGQGVEGYTF,TGCGCCAGCAGCTCGTTGGGACAGGGCGTGGAAGGCTACACCTTC
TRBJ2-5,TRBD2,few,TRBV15,CATSSSGTSGGETQYF,TGTGCCACCAGCAGTTCCGGGACTAGCGGGGGGGAGACCCAGTACTTC
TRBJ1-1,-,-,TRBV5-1,CASRLDDRAEAFF,TGCGCCAGCAGACTAGACGACCGAGCTGAAGCTTTCTTT
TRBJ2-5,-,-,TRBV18,CASSPAGESKTQYF,TGTGCCAGCTCACCGGCAGGGGAGTCGAAGACCCAGTACTTC
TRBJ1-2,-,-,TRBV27,CASSLDGDYGYTF,TGTGCCAGCAGTTTAGACGGCGACTATGGCTACACCTTC
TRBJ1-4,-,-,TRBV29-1,CSVDGPGHEKLFF,TGCAGCGTTGATGGGCCAGGGCATGAAAAACTGTTTTTT
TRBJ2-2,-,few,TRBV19,CASRGGLNTGELFF,TGTGCCAGTCGTGGCGGCCTAAACACCGGGGAGCTGTTTTTT
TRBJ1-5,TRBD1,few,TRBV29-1,CSVGTGNQPQHF,TGCAGCGTAGGGACAGGCAATCAGCCCCAGCATTTT
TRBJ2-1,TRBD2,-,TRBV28,CASSRIAGVPNEQFF,TGTGCCAGCAGCCGAATAGCGGGAGTCCCCAATGAGCAGTTCTTC
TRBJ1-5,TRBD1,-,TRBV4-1,CASSLAAGTENQPQHF,TGCGCCAGCAGCCTTGCAGCCGGGACAGAGAATCAGCCCCAGCATTTT
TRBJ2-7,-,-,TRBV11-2,CASSLRSQGSYEQYF,TGTGCCAGCAGCTTAAGGTCACAGGGCTCCTACGAGCAGTACTTC
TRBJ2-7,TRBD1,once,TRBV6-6,CASSPLTGAYEQYF,TGTGCCAGCAGTCCCCTAACAGGGGCCTACGAGCAGTACTTC
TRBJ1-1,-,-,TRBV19,CASTPLGLNTEAFF,TGTGCCAGTACCCCCCTCGGCCTGAACACTGAAGCTTTCTTT
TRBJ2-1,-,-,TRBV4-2,CASTTNESPLRGQFF,TGTGCCAGCACGACAAACGAGAGCCCACTCCGCGGGCAGTTCTTC
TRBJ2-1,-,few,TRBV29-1,CSVVGHNEQFF,TGCAGCGTTGTGGGGCACAATGAGCAGTTCTTC
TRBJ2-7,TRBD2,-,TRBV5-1,CASSLVTSGDYEQYF,TGCGCCAGCAGCTTGGTGACTAGCGGGGACTACGAGCAGTACTTC
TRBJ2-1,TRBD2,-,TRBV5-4,CASSPGRLAGSNEQFF,TGTGCCAGCAGCCCTGGTCGCCTAGCGGGATCCAATGAGCAGTTCTTC
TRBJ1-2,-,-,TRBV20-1,CSAIDYGYTF,TGCAGTGCGATAGACTATGGCTACACCTTC
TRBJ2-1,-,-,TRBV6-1,CASKPGNSYNEQFF,TGTGCCAGCAAGCCGGGGAACTCATACAATGAGCAGTTCTTC
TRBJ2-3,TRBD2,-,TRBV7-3,CASSLGLAGSTDTQYF,TGTGCCAGCAGCTTAGGACTAGCGGGGAGCACAGATACGCAGTATTTT
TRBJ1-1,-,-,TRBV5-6,CASSLDSGQGGNTEAFF,TGTGCCAGCAGCTTGGATTCTGGGCAGGGAGGGAACACTGAAGCTTTCTTT
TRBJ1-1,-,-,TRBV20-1,CSARDAEAFF,TGCAGTGCCCGAGACGCTGAAGCTTTCTTT
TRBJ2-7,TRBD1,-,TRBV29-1,CSVPLGQGSYEQYF,TGCAGCGTTCCCTTGGGACAGGGATCCTACGAGCAGTACTTC
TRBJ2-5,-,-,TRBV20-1,CSASTEGTQYF,TGCAGTGCTAGCACAGAGGGGACCCAGTACTTC
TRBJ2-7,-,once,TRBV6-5,CASSNSGLRGYEQYF,TGTGCCAGCAGCAATTCGGGCCTAAGGGGCTACGAGCAGTACTTC
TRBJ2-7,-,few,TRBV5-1,CASSWATVDEQYF,TGCGCCAGCAGCTGGGCGACAGTCGACGAGCAGTACTTC
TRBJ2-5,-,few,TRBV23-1,CASSHLDTGTQYF,TGCGCCAGCAGTCACCTAGACACCGGGACCCAGTACTTC
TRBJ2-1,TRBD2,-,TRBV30,CAWSVRQGTSGRTYNEQFF,TGTGCCTGGAGTGTACGGCAGGGGACTAGCGGGAGGACTTACAATGAGCAGTTCTTC
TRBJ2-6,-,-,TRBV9,CASSAPPQPQSSGANVLTF,TGTGCCAGCAGCGCCCCCCCCCAACCGCAGTCCTCTGGGGCCAACGTCCTGACTTTC
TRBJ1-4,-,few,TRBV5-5,CASSQAGNTVEKLFF,TGTGCCAGCAGCCAGGCAGGGAACACGGTTGAAAAACTGTTTTTT
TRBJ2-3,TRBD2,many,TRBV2,CASRGTSGRSEGDTQYF,TGTGCCAGCAGGGGGACTAGCGGGAGAAGTGAGGGAGATACGCAGTATTTT
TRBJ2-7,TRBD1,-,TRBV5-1,CASSPGQGGTYEQYF,TGCGCCAGCAGTCCCGGACAGGGAGGAACCTACGAGCAGTACTTC
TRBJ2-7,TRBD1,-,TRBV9,CASSEQTGGTEQYF,TGTGCCAGCAGCGAACAGACAGGGGGCACCGAGCAGTACTTC
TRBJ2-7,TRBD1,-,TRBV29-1,CSAMKGTGGYEQYF,TGCAGCGCCATGAAAGGGACAGGAGGCTACGAGCAGTACTTC
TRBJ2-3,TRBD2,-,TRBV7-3,CASSPGLAGHTDTQYF,TGTGCCAGCAGCCCGGGACTAGCGGGACACACAGATACGCAGTATTTT
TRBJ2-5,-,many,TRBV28,CASSGTHPGQTQYF,TGTGCCAGCAGTGGGACCCACCCTGGACAGACCCAGTACTTC
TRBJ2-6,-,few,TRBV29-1,CSAHGLFGANVLTF,TGCAGCGCCCACGGCCTTTTTGGGGCCAACGTCCTGACTTTC
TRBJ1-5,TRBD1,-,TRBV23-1,CASSRPGQGMNQPQHF,TGCGCCAGCAGTCGACCAGGACAGGGGATGAATCAGCCCCAGCATTTT
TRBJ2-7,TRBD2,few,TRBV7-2,CASSPGLAGAPLGHEQYF,TGTGCCAGCAGCCCCGGACTAGCGGGAGCCCCCCTCGGCCACGAGCAGTACTTC